The 28 T cell receptor beta chains listed next were all sequenced from one sample in a study of neurological immune-mediated disorders. TCRdb analysed the 5' RACE reads with MiXCR anew, one entry per CDR3 protein. The sample consists of over 60,000 distinct CDR3 sequences, approximately 5.2% of them appearing once. The sample was PBMCs. The receptors come from a woman under 40 with multiple sclerosis.

This clonotype appeared many times. The chain carries TRBV5-1 and TRBJ2-7, with TRBD2 matching over 8 bases. J lost 2 bases, V lost 2 bases, and 9 bases had no gene match. This CDR3 comprises 16 residues. CDR1 and CDR2 from the germline V gene are SGHRS and YFSETQ. CDR3 nucleotide sequence: TGCGCCAGCAGCTTACAGCAACTAGCGGCGACCTACGAGCAGTACTTC. Amino acids: CASSLQQLAATYEQYF.

This clonotype was recorded many times. This chain links TRBV12-3 or TRBV12-4 with TRBJ2-7, with D maybe TRBD1 (6 bases). The CDR3 has 12 amino acids. Deletions cut 3 bases from V and 6 bases from J, with 9 bases between. As DNA, the CDR3 is TGTGCCAGCAGTTTTGGGGGCCCCGAGCAGTACTTC. The encoded protein is CASSFGGPEQYF.

Many counts were recorded for this clonotype. The V gene is TRBV3-1, the J gene TRBJ2-1; TRBD2 is a possible D gene (6 bases). Trimming shortened V by 0 bases and J by 0 bases, and 15 bases separated the two germline ends. This CDR3 comprises 18 residues. In germline, CDR1 is LGHDT, CDR2 YNNKEL (reference sequence). The CDR3 sequence is CASSQDAGRGSSYNEQFF. For the CDR3, the DNA is TGTGCCAGCAGCCAAGACGCGGGGCGGGGAAGCTCCTACAATGAGCAGTTCTTC.

This clonotype was recorded at least ten times. The rearrangement uses TRBV5-1 and TRBJ2-1, with a tentative D call TRBD1 (6 bases). Trimming stripped 7 bases from V and 3 bases from J, with 11 bases between. Germline CDR1 SGHRS, CDR2 YFSETQ. This CDR3 region has 13 residues. The CDR3 DNA reads as TGCGCCAGCCGTGGACAGCACTACAATGAGCAGTTCTTC. Translated, it gives CASRGQHYNEQFF.

With respect to this clonotype: At one end the junction does not follow the germline gene, possibly because of a read error. The CDR3 reads CASSGGGRGFQPQNF. Here the CDR3 DNA reads TGTGCCAGCAGTGGGGGCGGCAGGGGGTTTCAGCCCCAGAATTTT. V is TRBV12-3 or TRBV12-4 and J is TRBJ1-5; TRBD1 aligns across 7 bases. This CDR3 region has 15 residues.

This clonotype was counted at least ten times. The genes are TRBV5-1 and TRBJ2-2; no reliable D call. The CDR3 has 16 residues. Germline lookup yields CDR1 SGHRS and CDR2 YFSETQ. Trimming removed 4 bases from V and 1 base from J, with 14 bases in between. The CDR3 region has the DNA TGCGCCAGCAGCCCGTGGGCAGGCAGGAACACCGGGGAGCTGTTTTTT. This codes for CASSPWAGRNTGELFF.

The table lists this clonotype with many counts. The chain is built from TRBV5-1 and TRBJ1-3, with 9 positions matching TRBD1. Germline lookup yields CDR1 SGHRS and CDR2 YFSETQ. CDR3 length: 16 amino acids. V lost 4 bases and J lost 0; bases outside the gene matches: 5. The CDR3 loop is CASSRGQGVSGNTIYF. The DNA of the CDR3 is TGCGCCAGCAGCCGGGGACAGGGCGTCTCTGGAAACACCATATATTTT.

This clonotype was seen a handful of times. The V call is TRBV15, the J call TRBJ2-7; D unclear. The CDR3 is 13 amino acids. The V gene's germline CDR1 is LNHNV and CDR2 YYDKDF (reference sequence). The ends were cut back, 0 bases at V and 1 base at J, with 4 bases in the middle. The CDR3, as DNA: TGTGCCACCAGCAGAGATGAGTCCTACGAGCAGTACTTC. Amino acid sequence: CATSRDESYEQYF.

Many counts were recorded for this clonotype. This sequence joins TRBV29-1 and TRBJ1-1; tentatively, D is TRBD1 (5 bases). The CDR3 consists of 14 residues. The germline V and J ends were trimmed by 4 bases and 1 base, with 13 bases remaining between them. Germline loops: CDR1 SQVTM, CDR2 ANQGSEA. The CDR3 nucleotides read TGCAGCGTTGGTACAGGCCACAGGAACACTGAAGCTTTCTTT. This gives the protein CSVGTGHRNTEAFF.

This clonotype was seen ten or more times. The V gene is TRBV20-1, the J gene TRBJ2-2, with TRBD1 matching over 10 bases. CDR1 and CDR2 from the germline V gene are DFQATT and SNEGSKA (reference sequence). V lost 3 bases to trimming and J lost 4 bases; unmatched junction nucleotides: 11. The CDR3 extends over 17 amino acids. CDR3 in DNA: TGCAGTGCTAGCCCCACAGTGGGACAGGGGTTCACCGGGGAGCTGTTTTTT. As protein: CSASPTVGQGFTGELFF.

This clonotype was observed at least ten times. V and J are TRBV6-5 and TRBJ1-1; unclear D gene. Germline loops: CDR1 MNHEY, CDR2 SVGAGI. Trimming cost V 6 bases and J 2 bases, with 7 bases left between them. This CDR3 is built from 12 residues. This chain's CDR3 is CASSQDNTEAFF. As DNA, the CDR3 is TGTGCCAGCAGCCAAGACAACACTGAAGCTTTCTTT.

The table lists this clonotype with many counts. V usage is TRBV12-3 or TRBV12-4 and J usage is TRBJ1-1; no clear D. This CDR3 comprises 13 residues. Trimming took 1 base from V and 10 from J, leaving 13 bases between them. The CDR3 loop reads CASSLGRALGAFF. In nucleotides, the CDR3 is TGTGCCAGCAGTTTAGGCCGCGCCCTGGGAGCTTTCTTT.

This clonotype was counted ten times or more. V and J are TRBV7-2 and TRBJ1-2, with 8 bases aligning to TRBD1. CDR1 and CDR2 (germline): SGHTA, FQGNSA. Trimming removed 2 bases from V and 3 bases from J; junction bases left unmatched: 5. The CDR3 length is 15 residues. Here the CDR3 DNA reads TGTGCCAGCAGCTTATCAGGGGGCTTTGACTATGGCTACACCTTC. Residues: CASSLSGGFDYGYTF.

This clonotype was recorded at least ten times. This chain links TRBV9 with TRBJ2-6; possible D gene TRBD2, 6 bases. The ends were cut back, 1 base at V and 3 bases at J, with 11 bases in the middle. Per germline, CDR1 SGDLS and CDR2 YYNGEE. The CDR3 has 16 amino acids. The CDR3 region has the DNA TGTGCCAGCAGCGTACCGGGGGATGGTGGGGCCAACGTCCTGACTTTC. Its translation: CASSVPGDGGANVLTF.

This clonotype was seen many times. This chain uses TRBV24-1 with TRBJ2-1; maybe TRBD1 (6 bases). Trimming removed 7 bases from V and 6 bases from J, with 15 bases in between. CDR1 and CDR2 from the germline V gene are KGHDR and SFDVKD. This CDR3 region has 14 residues. CDR3 region: CATSQDSRPNEQFF. CDR3 nucleotide sequence: TGTGCCACCAGCCAGGACAGTCGCCCCAATGAGCAGTTCTTC.

The chain uses TRBV28 and TRBJ1-6; possibly TRBD1 for D (5 bases). Germline V lookup: CDR1 MDHEN, CDR2 SYDVKM. Trimming took off 2 bases at V and 7 bases at J, with 9 bases between the two ends. The CDR3 extends over 14 amino acids. This CDR3 is CASSLTGSNSPLHF. CDR3 sequence (DNA): TGTGCCAGCAGTTTAACAGGTTCAAATTCACCCCTCCACTTT.

This clonotype was counted many times. The chain has TRBV20-1 and TRBJ2-7; D perhaps matches TRBD2 (7 bases). Per the germline V gene, CDR1 is DFQATT and CDR2 is SNEGSKA (reference sequence). V was pared by 3 bases and J by 4 bases, with 13 bases between. The CDR3 spans 13 residues. CDR3 loop: CSARRGGGYEQYF. The CDR3 DNA sequence: TGCAGTGCTAGGCGAGGGGGAGGGTACGAGCAGTACTTC.

V usage is TRBV12-3 or TRBV12-4 and J usage is TRBJ2-7; D unclear. Trimming left V 5 bases short and J 3 bases short, with 8 bases between. The CDR3 spans 12 residues. The CDR3 here is CASSISYYEQYF. DNA of the CDR3: TGTGCCAGCAGTATTTCGTACTACGAGCAGTACTTC.

This clonotype is medium-sized (0.01 to 0.1%) by share. The rearrangement joins TRBV12-3 or TRBV12-4 to TRBJ2-3; no clear D gene. V gave up 3 bases and J gave up 4 bases, with 2 bases separating them. The CDR3 has 11 residues. The chain's CDR3 is CASSFSDTQYF. The CDR3 bases are TGTGCCAGCAGTTTTTCAGATACGCAGTATTTT.

At least ten counts were recorded for this clonotype. The chain joins TRBV20-1 to TRBJ2-7; tentative D call: TRBD1 (6 bases). Trimming cost V 4 bases and J 4 bases, with 14 bases left between them. Germline-derived CDR1 and CDR2 are DFQATT and SNEGSKA (reference sequence). The CDR3 totals 13 residues. The CDR3 is CSAIDLGAYEQYF. As DNA, the CDR3 is TGCAGTGCTATCGATCTGGGGGCTTACGAGCAGTACTTC.

In its sample, this clonotype was seen many times. CDR3 sequence reads: CASSLDDSPVAETQYF. CDR3 DNA sequence: TGCGCCAGCAGCTTGGACGACTCTCCAGTCGCTGAGACCCAGTACTTC. This rearrangement joins TRBV5-1 to TRBJ2-5, with D uncertain. This CDR3 region has 16 residues. Germline CDR1 and CDR2: SGHRS and YFSETQ. Trimming pared 0 bases from V and 5 bases from J, leaving 17 bases between.

This clonotype was seen repeatedly, ten times or more. The chain has TRBV25-1 and TRBJ1-3; tentatively, D is TRBD1 (5 bases). Deletions cut 7 bases from V and 3 bases from J, with 7 bases between. Germline V gene sequence: CDR1 MGHDK, CDR2 SYGVNS. The CDR3 has 12 residues. Written as DNA, the CDR3 is TGTGCCAGCACAGGGCTTGGAAACACCATATATTTT. Residues: CASTGLGNTIYF.

This clonotype was detected ten times or more. The V and J genes are TRBV3-1 and TRBJ2-5, with TRBD2 as a possible D gene (7 bases). The V end lost 0 bases, the J end lost 5 bases, and 16 bases lay between the germline ends. The CDR3 is made up of 16 amino acids. Per the germline V gene, CDR1 is LGHDT and CDR2 is YNNKEL (reference sequence). The CDR3 sequence is CASSQELTGGRETQYF. The CDR3 DNA reads as TGTGCCAGCAGCCAAGAACTAACGGGGGGCCGGGAGACCCAGTACTTC.

This clonotype occurred many times. This chain links TRBV20-1 with TRBJ2-7, with 9 bases identical to TRBD2. Looked up from germline, CDR1 is DFQATT and CDR2 is SNEGSKA (reference sequence). V shed 4 bases and J 5 bases; nucleotides not matched to a gene: 6. CDR3 length equals 13 residues. Here the CDR3 reads CSATNSGGDEQYF. The DNA of the CDR3 is TGCAGTGCTACGAATAGCGGGGGTGACGAGCAGTACTTC.

This clonotype was observed at least ten times. The V and J genes are TRBV5-5 and TRBJ1-1; D is uncertain. The germline V gene encodes CDR1 SGHKS and CDR2 YYEKEE (reference sequence). The ends were cut back, 4 bases at V and 1 base at J, with 14 bases in the middle. The CDR3 has 15 residues. CDR3 nucleotides: TGTGCCAGCAGCCTACGACACGAGAGGAACACTGAAGCTTTCTTT. Translating it yields CASSLRHERNTEAFF.

This clonotype was observed many times. J is TRBJ2-5 and V is TRBV5-6, with 10 bases lining up with TRBD1. The CDR3 covers 15 residues. Germline CDR1 is SGHDT and CDR2 is YYEEEE. V dropped 7 bases and J dropped 3; count of bases not matched to a gene: 9. CDR3 coding DNA: TGTGCCAGCGGAAACTTGGGGACAGGGGAAGAGACCCAGTACTTC. Translating gives CASGNLGTGEETQYF.

This clonotype was seen at least ten times. The chain couples TRBV20-1 to TRBJ2-2; TRBD1 matches at 11 bases. The length of the CDR3 is 16 residues. Germline CDR1 DFQATT, CDR2 SNEGSKA (reference sequence). The V and J ends lost 6 bases and 4 bases, in that order; junction bases with no gene match: 10. CDR3 sequence: CSAVPGQGETTGELFF. Here the CDR3 DNA reads TGCAGTGCAGTCCCGGGACAGGGGGAGACCACCGGGGAGCTGTTTTTT.

This clonotype has only a few counts. This clone may be a read error of a much larger clone one base away. The conserved final phenylalanine or tryptophan is absent from the CDR3, which likely points to a read error. The genes are TRBV27 and TRBJ2-5; D remains ambiguous. The V end lost 3 bases, the J end lost 1 base, and 9 bases lay between the germline ends. Germline loops: CDR1 MNHEY, CDR2 SMNVEV (reference sequence). The CDR3 extends over 14 amino acids. The CDR3 reads CASSFFPSQETQYI. The CDR3 region has the DNA TGTGCCAGCAGTTTTTTTCCTTCCCAAGAGACCCAGTACATC.